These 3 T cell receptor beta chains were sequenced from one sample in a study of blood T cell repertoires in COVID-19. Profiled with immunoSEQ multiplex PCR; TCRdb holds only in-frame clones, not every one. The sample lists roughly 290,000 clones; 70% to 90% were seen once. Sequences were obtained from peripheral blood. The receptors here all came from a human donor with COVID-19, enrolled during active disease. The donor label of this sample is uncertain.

As DNA, the CDR3 is TGTGCCAGCAGTGAAGTCGGCGCGGGAGGGCCGAATGAGCAGTTCTTC. This sequence encodes CASSEVGAGGPNEQFF. The J gene is TRBJ2-1, the V gene TRBV6-1; TRBD2 aligns across 9 bases. V trimming: 1 base; J trimming: 7 bases; junction bases outside the gene matches: 8. Germline V gene lookup returns CDR1 MNHNS and CDR2 SASEGT. This CDR3 has 16 residues.

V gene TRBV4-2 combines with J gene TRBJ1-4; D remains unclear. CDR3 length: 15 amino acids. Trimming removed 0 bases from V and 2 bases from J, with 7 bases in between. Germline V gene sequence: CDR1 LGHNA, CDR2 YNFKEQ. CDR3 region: CASSQDGQTNEKLFF. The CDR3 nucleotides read TGTGCCAGCAGCCAAGATGGGCAGACTAATGAAAAACTGTTTTTT.

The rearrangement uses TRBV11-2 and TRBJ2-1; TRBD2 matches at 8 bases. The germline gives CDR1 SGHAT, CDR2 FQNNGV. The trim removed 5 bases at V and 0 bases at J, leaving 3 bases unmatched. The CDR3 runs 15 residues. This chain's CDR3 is CASSASGSSYNEQFF. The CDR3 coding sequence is TGTGCCAGCAGCGCCAGCGGGAGCTCCTACAATGAGCAGTTCTTC.